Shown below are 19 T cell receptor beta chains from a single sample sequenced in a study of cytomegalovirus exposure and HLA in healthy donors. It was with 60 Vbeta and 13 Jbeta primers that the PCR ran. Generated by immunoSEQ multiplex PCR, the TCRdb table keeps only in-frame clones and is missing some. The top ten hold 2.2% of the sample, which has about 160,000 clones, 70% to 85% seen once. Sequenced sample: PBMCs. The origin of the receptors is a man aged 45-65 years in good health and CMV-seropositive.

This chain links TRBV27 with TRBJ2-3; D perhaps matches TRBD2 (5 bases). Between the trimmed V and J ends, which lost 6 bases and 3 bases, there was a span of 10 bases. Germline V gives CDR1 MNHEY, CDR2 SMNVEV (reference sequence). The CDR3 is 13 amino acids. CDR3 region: CASSGGGTDTQYF. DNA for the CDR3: TGTGCCAGCAGCGGTGGAGGAACAGATACGCAGTATTTT.

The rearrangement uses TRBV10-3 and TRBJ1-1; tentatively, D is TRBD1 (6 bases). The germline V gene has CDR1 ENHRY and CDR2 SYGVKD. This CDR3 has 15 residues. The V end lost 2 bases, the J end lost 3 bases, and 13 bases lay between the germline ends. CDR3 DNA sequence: TGTGCCATCAGTGAGGCGGGGGGGCCGGACACTGAAGCTTTCTTT. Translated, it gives CAISEAGGPDTEAFF.

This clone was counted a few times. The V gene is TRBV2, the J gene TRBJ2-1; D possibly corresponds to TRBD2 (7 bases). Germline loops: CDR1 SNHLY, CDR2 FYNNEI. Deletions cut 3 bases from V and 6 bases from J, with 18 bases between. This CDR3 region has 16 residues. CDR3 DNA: TGTGCCAGCAGTGAGGGGCTTTCGGGGGGCCGCAATGAGCAGTTCTTC. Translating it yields CASSEGLSGGRNEQFF. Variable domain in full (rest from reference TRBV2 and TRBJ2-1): EPEVTQTPSHQVTQMGQEVILRCVPISNHLYFYWYRQILGQKVEFLVSFYNNEISEKSEIFDDQFSVERPDGSNFTLKIRSTKLEDSAMYFCASSEGLSGGRNEQFFGPGTRLTVL.

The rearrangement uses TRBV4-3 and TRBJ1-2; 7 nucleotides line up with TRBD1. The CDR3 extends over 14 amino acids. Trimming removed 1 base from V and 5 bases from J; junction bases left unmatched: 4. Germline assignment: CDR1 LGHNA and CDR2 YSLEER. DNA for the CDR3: TGCGCCAGCAGCCAAGGGACAGGCATTTATGGCTACACCTTC. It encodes CASSQGTGIYGYTF.

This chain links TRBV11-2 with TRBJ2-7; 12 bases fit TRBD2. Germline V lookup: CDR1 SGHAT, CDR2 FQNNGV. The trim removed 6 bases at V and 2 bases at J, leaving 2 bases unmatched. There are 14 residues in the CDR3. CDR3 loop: CASRGTSGPYEQYF. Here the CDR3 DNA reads TGTGCCAGCAGGGGGACTAGCGGGCCCTACGAGCAGTACTTC.

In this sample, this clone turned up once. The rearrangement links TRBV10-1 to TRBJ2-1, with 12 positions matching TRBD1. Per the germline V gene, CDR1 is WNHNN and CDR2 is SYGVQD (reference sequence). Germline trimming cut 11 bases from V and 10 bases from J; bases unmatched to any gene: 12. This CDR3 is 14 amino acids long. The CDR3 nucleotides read TGCGCCGCCAGCAAGGGACAGGGGGCACGGGAGCAGTTCTTC. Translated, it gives CAASKGQGAREQFF.

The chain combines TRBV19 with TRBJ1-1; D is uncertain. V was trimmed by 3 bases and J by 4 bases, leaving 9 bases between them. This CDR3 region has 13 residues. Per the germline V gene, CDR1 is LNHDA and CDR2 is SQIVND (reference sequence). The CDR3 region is CASSMPGGTEAFF. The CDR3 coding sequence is TGTGCCAGTAGTATGCCGGGAGGCACTGAAGCTTTCTTT.

The CDR3 DNA sequence: TGTGCCAGCAGCCCCGGTCAACCACGAGTAGTGAACACTGAAGCTTTCTTT. Its translation: CASSPGQPRVVNTEAFF. This sequence joins TRBV9 and TRBJ1-1; D is unclear. Germline CDR1 SGDLS, CDR2 YYNGEE. Trimming left V 4 bases short and J 0 bases short, with 19 bases between. This CDR3 has 17 residues.

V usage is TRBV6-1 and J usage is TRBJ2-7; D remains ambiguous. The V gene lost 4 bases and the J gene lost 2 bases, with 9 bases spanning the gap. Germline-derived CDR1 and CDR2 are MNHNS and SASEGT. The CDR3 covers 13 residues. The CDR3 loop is CASSVDFAYEQYF. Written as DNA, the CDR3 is TGTGCCAGCAGTGTCGACTTCGCCTACGAGCAGTACTTC.

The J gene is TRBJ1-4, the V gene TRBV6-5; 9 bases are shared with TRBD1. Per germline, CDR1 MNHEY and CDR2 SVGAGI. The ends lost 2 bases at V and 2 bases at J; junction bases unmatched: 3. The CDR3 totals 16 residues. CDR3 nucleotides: TGTGCCAGCAGTTACCGAACAGGGGGCACTAATGAAAAACTGTTTTTT. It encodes CASSYRTGGTNEKLFF.

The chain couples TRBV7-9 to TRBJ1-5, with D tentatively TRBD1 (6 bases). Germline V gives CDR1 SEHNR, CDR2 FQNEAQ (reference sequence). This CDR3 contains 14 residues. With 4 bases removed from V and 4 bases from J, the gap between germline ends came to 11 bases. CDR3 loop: CASSSTGPNQPQHF. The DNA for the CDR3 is TGTGCCAGCAGCTCGACAGGTCCAAATCAGCCCCAGCATTTT. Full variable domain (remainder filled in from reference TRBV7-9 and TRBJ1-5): DTGVSQNPRHKITKRGQNVTFRCDPISEHNRLYWYRQTLGQGPEFLTYFQNEAQLEKSRLLSDRFSAERPKGSFSTLEIQRTEQGDSAMYLCASSSTGPNQPQHFGDGTRLSIL.

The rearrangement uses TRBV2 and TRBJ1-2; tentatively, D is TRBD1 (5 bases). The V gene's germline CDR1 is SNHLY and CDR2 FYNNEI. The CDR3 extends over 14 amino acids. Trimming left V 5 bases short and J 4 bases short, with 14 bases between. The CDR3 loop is CASSPASRAYGYTF. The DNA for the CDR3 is TGTGCCAGCAGTCCCGCCTCCAGGGCCTATGGCTACACCTTC.

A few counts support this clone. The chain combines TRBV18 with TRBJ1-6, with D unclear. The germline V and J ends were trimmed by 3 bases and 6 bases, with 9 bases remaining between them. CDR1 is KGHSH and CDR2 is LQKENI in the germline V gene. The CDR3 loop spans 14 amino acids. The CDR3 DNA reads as TGTGCCAGCTCACCTAACGGGTCTAATTCACCCCTCCACTTT. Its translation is CASSPNGSNSPLHF.

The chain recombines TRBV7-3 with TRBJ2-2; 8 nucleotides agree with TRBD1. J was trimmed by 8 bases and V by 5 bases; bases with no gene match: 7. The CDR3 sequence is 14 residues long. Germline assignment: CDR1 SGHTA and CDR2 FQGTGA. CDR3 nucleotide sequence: TGTGCCAGCAGCACACGACAGGGGTCTGGGGAGCTGTTTTTT. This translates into CASSTRQGSGELFF. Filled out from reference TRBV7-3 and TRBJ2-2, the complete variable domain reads GAGVSQTPSNKVTEKGKYVELRCDPISGHTALYWYRQSLGQGPEFLIYFQGTGAADDSGLPNDRFFAVRPEGSVSTLKIQRTERGDSAVYLCASSTRQGSGELFFGEGSRLTVL.

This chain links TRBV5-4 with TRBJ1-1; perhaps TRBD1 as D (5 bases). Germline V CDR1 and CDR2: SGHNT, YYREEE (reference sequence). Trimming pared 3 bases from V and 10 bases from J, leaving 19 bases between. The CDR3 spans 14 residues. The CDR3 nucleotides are TGTGCCAGCAGCTCTCCGGGGGGGAGGCCTGGAGCTTTCTTT. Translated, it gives CASSSPGGRPGAFF.

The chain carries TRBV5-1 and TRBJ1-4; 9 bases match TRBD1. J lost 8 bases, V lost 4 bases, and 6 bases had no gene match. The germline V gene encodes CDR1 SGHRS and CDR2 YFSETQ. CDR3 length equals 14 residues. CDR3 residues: CASSPGQGGEKLFF. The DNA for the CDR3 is TGCGCCAGCAGCCCGGGACAGGGTGGGGAAAAACTGTTTTTT.

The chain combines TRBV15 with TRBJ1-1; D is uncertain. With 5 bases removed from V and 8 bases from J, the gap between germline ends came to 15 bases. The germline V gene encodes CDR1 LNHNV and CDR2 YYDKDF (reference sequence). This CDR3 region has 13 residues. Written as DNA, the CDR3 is TGTGCCACCAGCGCCGGGAGAGGGAGAGAAGCTTTCTTT. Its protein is CATSAGRGREAFF.

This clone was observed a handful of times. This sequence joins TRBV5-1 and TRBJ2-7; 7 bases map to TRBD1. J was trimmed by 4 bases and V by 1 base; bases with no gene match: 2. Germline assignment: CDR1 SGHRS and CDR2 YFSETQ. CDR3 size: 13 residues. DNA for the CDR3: TGCGCCAGCAGCTTGCAGGGGGAATACGAGCAGTACTTC. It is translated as CASSLQGEYEQYF.

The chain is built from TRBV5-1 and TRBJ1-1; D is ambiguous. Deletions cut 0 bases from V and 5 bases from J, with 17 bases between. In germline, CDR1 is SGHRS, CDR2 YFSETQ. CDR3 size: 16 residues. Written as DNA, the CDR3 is TGCGCCAGCAGCTTGGCCCCCAGAGGGAGTGGGACTGAAGCTTTCTTT. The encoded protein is CASSLAPRGSGTEAFF.